The table lists the clone carrying this T cell receptor (beta chain) with many counts. Its antigen is undetermined. The data derive from a study of T cell repertoires in cytomegalovirus infection. Turning to the study itself: Well-studied HLA-B-restricted epitopes and recently identified HLA-C-restricted epitopes of CMV were both used in the study. Shared public TCR beta signatures pointed to both CMV infection and a matching HLA type.

Study-level findings and limits: Across the ex vivo response, the dominant clonotypes were HLA-C-restricted CMV-specific TCR beta clonotypes. Based on cumulative public TCR beta family frequency, carriers of CMV plus the relevant HLA were identified.

The germline V and J ends were trimmed by 5 bases and 1 base, with 14 bases remaining between them. This CDR3 contains 15 residues. The germline CDR1 and CDR2 sequences are SEHNR and FQNEAQ (reference sequence). Each CDR3 protein gets one entry after TCRdb re-called the reads with MiXCR. The sample shows some 270,000 distinct CDR3 sequences, less than 25% of them seen only once. The sequence was collected from a human donor in good health (CMV status not recorded). Some clones in this sample may be carry-over from other donors' samples. The chain recombines TRBV7-9 with TRBJ1-1; possibly TRBD1 for D (5 bases). Sequences were derived from cultured PBMCs, sampled from culture after CMV antigen stimulation. CDR3 in amino acids: CASSTPGGTNTEAFF. CDR3 in DNA: TGTGCCAGCAGCACCCCCGGAGGGACGAACACTGAAGCTTTCTTT.